This T cell receptor beta chain was sequenced for a study of blood T cell repertoires in COVID-19. This CDR3 has 20 residues. Germline values: CDR1 SGHRS, CDR2 YFSETQ. V lost 0 bases, J lost 8 bases, and 29 bases lay in between. This clone turned up a few times. The table came from immunoSEQ multiplex PCR; TCRdb's copy has only in-frame clones and leaves some out. This repertoire shows 400,000 to 450,000 clones, more than 80% found once; its top ten account for 1.1%. This sequence was found in a man younger than 45 who had recovered from COVID-19. Sequenced: PBMCs or T cells enriched from blood (not recorded which). The chain carries TRBV5-1 and TRBJ1-4; the D is unclear. As DNA, the CDR3 is TGCGCCAGCAGCTTGGGAAGACGTGGGCAACAATCCCGGGAGGTCGAAAAACTGTTTTTT. Translated, it gives CASSLGRRGQQSREVEKLFF. The full variable domain, completed using reference TRBV5-1 and TRBJ1-4, is KAGVTQTPRYLIKTRGQQVTLSCSPISGHRSVSWYQQTPGQGLQFLFEYFSETQRNKGNFPGRFSGRQFSNSRSEMNVSTLELGDSALYLCASSLGRRGQQSREVEKLFFGSGTQLSVL.